This T cell receptor beta chain was recorded in a study of human T cells and chemical hapten exposure. The time point is: pre-sensitization, week 0. Treatment of the sample: therapeutic diphenylcyclopropenone sensitization with weekly scalp DPC. Trimming pared 4 bases from V and 1 base from J, leaving 9 bases between. Germline V CDR1 and CDR2: SQVTM, ANQGSEA. CDR3 length: 13 amino acids. Many counts were recorded for this clonotype. Library preparation tagged each individual cDNA molecule with a unique molecular identifier. Using its own MiXCR run on the RACE reads, TCRdb lists one record per CDR3 protein. The sample has roughly 380,000 distinct CDR3 sequences; roughly 5.3% are singletons.

This chain links TRBV29-1 with TRBJ2-3; unclear D gene. Sequencing was performed on whole blood, taken in connection with sensitization to the hapten diphenylcyclopropenone (DPC). This TCR derives from a woman aged 50 to 60 with alopecia areata. Some clones in this sample may be carry-over from other donors' samples. CDR3 in amino acids: CSVGSGGTDTQYF. Written as DNA, the CDR3 is TGCAGCGTTGGCTCAGGAGGCACAGATACGCAGTATTTT.